The 20 T cell receptor beta chains presented below share a single source sample, sequenced in a study of persistence of HIV-infected CD4 T cells. Cells were stimulated with overlapping HIV-1 Gag 15-mer peptides. CD40L/CD69 double-negative CD45RO-high memory CD4+ T cells were collected. The immunoSEQ assay was version 4, run in survey mode. The protocol was immunoSEQ multiplex PCR, while the TCRdb copy is restricted to in-frame clones and leaves out a portion. The sample yields about 40,000 clones, around 82% seen once. These TCRs are of unknown antigen specificity. Sequenced material: CD4+ T cells sorted from PBMCs after approximately 19-hour stimulation, taken from a patient who received antiretroviral therapy. These receptor sequences come from an adult man with HIV who was CMV-seropositive.

This chain connects TRBV6-2 or TRBV6-3 to TRBJ1-2; D unclear. CDR1 and CDR2 from the germline V gene are MNHEY and SVGEGT. Between the trimmed V and J ends, which lost 5 bases and 0 bases, there was a span of 10 bases. This CDR3 spans 14 amino acids. The CDR3 protein is CASSGGPSNYGYTF. For the CDR3, the DNA is TGTGCCAGCAGTGGAGGACCCTCTAACTATGGCTACACCTTC.

This rearrangement joins TRBV3-1 (or the pseudogene TRBV3-2) to TRBJ2-3; D is perhaps TRBD1 or TRBD2 (5 bases each). The CDR3 contains 14 residues. Germline V CDR1 and CDR2: LGHDT, YNNKEL (reference sequence). Trimming took off 4 bases at V and 0 bases at J, with 8 bases between the two ends. The CDR3, as DNA: TGTGCCAGCAGCCTCGGGACCAGCACAGATACGCAGTATTTT. It yields the protein CASSLGTSTDTQYF.

V and J are TRBV19 and TRBJ1-4; 7 bases are shared with TRBD1. Germline assignment: CDR1 LNHDA and CDR2 SQIVND (reference sequence). J was trimmed by 2 bases and V by 6 bases; bases with no gene match: 18. The CDR3 has 19 amino acids. The CDR3 reads CASSYRDSSLRSTNEKLFF. The CDR3 nucleotides are TGTGCCAGTAGCTACCGGGACAGCTCCCTTCGATCCACTAATGAAAAACTGTTTTTT.

The chain uses TRBV30 and TRBJ2-7; D is unresolved. V gave up 4 bases and J gave up 1 base, with 8 bases separating them. Germline V CDR1 and CDR2: GTSNPN, SVGIG (reference sequence). This CDR3 comprises 12 residues. CDR3 bases: TGTGCCTGGAAAGGCTATTCCTACGAGCAGTACTTC. It encodes CAWKGYSYEQYF.

This chain uses TRBV7-9 with TRBJ1-1, with 7 bases that match TRBD1. Germline V lookup: CDR1 SEHNR, CDR2 FQNEAQ (reference sequence). The CDR3 covers 14 residues. Trimming removed 4 bases from V and 6 bases from J; junction bases left unmatched: 8. The CDR3 is CASSSGQPAAEAFF. The CDR3 nucleotides are TGTGCCAGCAGCTCGGGACAGCCAGCGGCTGAAGCTTTCTTT. The complete variable domain, with remaining parts taken from reference TRBV7-9 and TRBJ1-1, reads DTGVSQNPRHKITKRGQNVTFRCDPISEHNRLYWYRQTLGQGPEFLTYFQNEAQLEKSRLLSDRFSAERPKGSFSTLEIQRTEQGDSAMYLCASSSGQPAAEAFFGQGTRLTVV.

V and J are TRBV19 and TRBJ1-5, with a tentative D call TRBD1 (5 bases). The CDR3 is 14 residues long. Germline V gene data show CDR1 as LNHDA and CDR2 as SQIVND (reference sequence). V lost 3 bases and J 5 bases, leaving 11 bases between the germline ends. The CDR3 here is CASSIQGLHQPQHF. The CDR3 DNA is TGTGCCAGTAGTATTCAGGGCCTCCATCAGCCCCAGCATTTT.

CDR3 bases: TGCAGTAGCCGGGACAAATCTGAAGCTTTCTTT. Its protein is CSSRDKSEAFF. V is TRBV20-1 and J is TRBJ1-1, with a weak D call TRBD1 (6 bases). Looked up from germline, CDR1 is DFQATT and CDR2 is SNEGSKA (reference sequence). This CDR3 contains 11 residues. Trimming took 8 bases from V and 6 from J, leaving 13 bases between them.

Only one count was recorded for this clone. V gene TRBV2 combines with J gene TRBJ2-1; 9 nucleotides agree with TRBD1. This CDR3 is 16 amino acids long. Germline V gives CDR1 SNHLY, CDR2 FYNNEI. V shed 5 bases, J shed 5 bases, and the junction held 10 bases outside the gene matches. CDR3 in DNA: TGTGCCAGCAGTCCGTACGGGACAGGGAGGAACAATGAGCAGTTCTTC. Translated: CASSPYGTGRNNEQFF.

This rearrangement joins TRBV7-9 to TRBJ1-1; unclear D gene. CDR3 length equals 14 residues. Germline lookup yields CDR1 SEHNR and CDR2 FQNEAQ (reference sequence). V lost 8 bases and J lost 3, with 16 bases in between. The CDR3 region is CASAPPGRYTEAFF. CDR3 DNA: TGTGCCAGCGCCCCCCCCGGGAGGTACACTGAAGCTTTCTTT.

The DNA for the CDR3 is TGTGCCAGTAGCACGGACGGTAGCAATCAGCCCCAGCATTTT. Its translation is CASSTDGSNQPQHF. The chain employs TRBV19 and TRBJ1-5; D is ambiguous. Germline V gene lookup returns CDR1 LNHDA and CDR2 SQIVND (reference sequence). The CDR3 is 14 residues long. Deletions cut 6 bases from V and 0 bases from J, with 9 bases between.

The chain recombines TRBV3-1 (or the pseudogene TRBV3-2) with TRBJ2-7; D is ambiguous. This CDR3 contains 11 residues. Germline CDR1 reads LGHDT; CDR2 reads YNNKEL (reference sequence). Trimming shortened V by 2 bases and J by 3 bases, and 2 bases separated the two germline ends. The CDR3 DNA sequence: TGTGCCAGCAGCCAAAGCTACGAGCAGTACTTC. Its protein is CASSQSYEQYF.

The chain combines TRBV15 with TRBJ2-3; no reliable D call. The V end lost 2 bases, the J end lost 0 bases, and 6 bases lay between the germline ends. Germline values: CDR1 LNHNV, CDR2 YYDKDF (reference sequence). This CDR3 region has 14 residues. The CDR3 is CATSRIPSTDTQYF. The DNA for the CDR3 is TGTGCCACCAGCAGAATCCCTAGCACAGATACGCAGTATTTT.

The chain uses TRBV4-1 and TRBJ2-3, with a possible D match to TRBD1 (5 bases). Germline-derived CDR1 and CDR2 are MGHRA and YSYEKL. The CDR3 spans 16 residues. The V end lost 1 base, the J end lost 2 bases, and 13 bases lay between the germline ends. This chain's CDR3 is CASSQVPRQYTDTQYF. CDR3 bases: TGCGCCAGCAGCCAAGTTCCGAGACAGTACACAGATACGCAGTATTTT.

The table lists this clone with a few counts. This chain joins TRBV11-3 and TRBJ2-1; 13 bases are a match to TRBD2. Germline-derived CDR1 and CDR2 are SGHNT and YENEEA. This CDR3 is 15 amino acids long. Trimming cost V 4 bases and J 7 bases; bases outside gene matches: 4. CDR3 nucleotides: TGTGCCAGCAGCTCGACTAGCGGGAGGTGGAATGAGCAGTTCTTC. It specifies CASSSTSGRWNEQFF. The variable domain in full, with the rest retrieved from reference TRBV11-3 and TRBJ2-1, is EAGVVQSPRYKIIEKKQPVAFWCNPISGHNTLYWYLQNLGQGPELLIRYENEEAVDDSQLPKDRFSAERLKGVDSTLKIQPAELGDSAVYLCASSSTSGRWNEQFFGPGTRLTVL.

A few counts support this clone. V is TRBV14 and J is TRBJ2-3; TRBD1 is a possible D gene (6 bases). The V end was cut by 2 bases, the J end by 1 base, with 10 bases between. Germline V gene data show CDR1 as SGHDN and CDR2 as FVKESK. The CDR3 contains 15 residues. CDR3 loop: CASSQRQEGTDTQYF. CDR3 nucleotide sequence: TGTGCCAGCAGCCAAAGACAGGAAGGCACAGATACGCAGTATTTT.

The chain links TRBV7-8 to TRBJ1-2; D not certain. V lost 5 bases, J lost 2 bases, and 12 bases lay in between. Germline CDR1 reads SGHVS; CDR2 reads FQNEAQ. The CDR3 runs 14 residues. Here the CDR3 DNA reads TGTGCCAGCAGCCATGGGGAGATCAACTATGGCTACACCTTC. This translates into CASSHGEINYGYTF.

V and J are TRBV5-1 and TRBJ2-4; the D is unclear. Germline CDR1 is SGHRS and CDR2 is YFSETQ. This CDR3 spans 16 amino acids. The V gene lost 0 bases and the J gene lost 0 bases, with 10 bases spanning the gap. CDR3 sequence: CASSLDPSLAKNIQYF. CDR3 sequence (DNA): TGCGCCAGCAGCTTGGATCCCTCTCTAGCCAAAAACATTCAGTACTTC.

The V gene is TRBV21-1, the J gene TRBJ2-3. TRBV21-1 is a documented pseudogene. The CDR3 consists of 11 residues. The CDR3 loop is CASSKMGTQYF. The CDR3 region has the DNA TGTGCCAGCAGCAAAATGGGTACGCAGTATTTT.

V usage is TRBV9 and J usage is TRBJ1-1, with D possibly matching TRBD1 (6 bases). The germline gives CDR1 SGDLS, CDR2 YYNGEE. This CDR3 has 15 residues. Between the trimmed V and J ends, which lost 0 bases and 4 bases, there was a span of 13 bases. This CDR3 reads CASSVEGDMGTEAFF. The CDR3 DNA is TGTGCCAGCAGCGTAGAGGGGGACATGGGCACTGAAGCTTTCTTT.

The CDR3 protein is CASSPGNHGGQPQHF. DNA of the CDR3: TGTGCCAGCAGCCCGGGGAACCACGGGGGTCAGCCCCAGCATTTT. This chain uses TRBV7-2 with TRBJ1-5; D is perhaps TRBD1 (5 bases). V was shortened by 5 bases and J by 6 bases, with 17 bases between the two germline ends. Germline assignment: CDR1 SGHTA and CDR2 FQGNSA. The CDR3 has 15 amino acids.